What follows are 18 T cell receptor beta chains derived from one specimen sequenced in a study of T cell responses to AZD1222 COVID-19 vaccine (dated by TCRdb to 2020 to 2022). The sample's time point label, decoded: baseline before first vaccination. The method behind the library was the immunoSEQ multiplex PCR assay. TCRdb took over this immuneACCESS table, retaining in-frame rearrangements with V and J assigned. Such tables are incomplete; in checked studies, under half of the missing clones stem from an unresolved V gene, and the remainder is unexplained. The sample has tens of thousands of clones on record, around nine tenths of them singletons. Clones ranked in the top ten supply about 19% of the sample. The sequenced sample was peripheral blood, obtained on day 0 of AZD1222 vaccination. The source of these receptors is an adult in good health.

The gene calls are TRBV21-1 and TRBJ1-1; TRBD1 reflects the table's D call only, with no check against the DNA. TRBV21-1 is labeled a pseudogene. This CDR3 comprises 14 residues. Here the CDR3 DNA reads TGTGCCAGCAGCAAGGGACAGGGAAGCTCTGAAGCTTTCTTT. It yields the protein CASSKGQGSSEAFF.

This clone was picked up a small number of times. The chain is built from TRBV19 and TRBJ2-7, with 13 nucleotides matching TRBD2. CDR1 LNHDA and CDR2 SQIVND come from the germline V gene (reference sequence). The CDR3 totals 17 residues. V lost 4 bases to trimming and J lost 2 bases; unmatched junction nucleotides: 8. CDR3 sequence (DNA): TGTGCCAGTAGTAAAGAGGGACTAGCGGGATTACCCTACGAGCAGTACTTC. This sequence encodes CASSKEGLAGLPYEQYF.

The genes are TRBV7-3 and TRBJ2-5, with 9 bases identical to TRBD1. V trimming: 5 bases; J trimming: 5 bases; junction bases outside the gene matches: 6. CDR1 SGHTA and CDR2 FQGTGA come from the germline V gene. This CDR3 contains 14 residues. CDR3 in DNA: TGTGCCAGCAGCCCCGGGACAGGGAGCGAGACCCAGTACTTC. It yields the protein CASSPGTGSETQYF.

CDR3 region: CASSLEGTDSYNEQFF. The CDR3 coding sequence is TGCGCCAGCAGCTTGGAGGGGACAGACTCCTACAATGAGCAGTTCTTC. The chain carries TRBV5-1 and TRBJ2-1; 7 bases match TRBD1. The CDR3 totals 16 residues. Germline-derived CDR1 and CDR2 are SGHRS and YFSETQ. Losses at the gene ends were 0 bases for V and 0 bases for J; bases not matched to a gene: 3.

The V call is TRBV19, the J call TRBJ1-3, with D unresolved. There are 14 residues in the CDR3. The V gene lost 7 bases and the J gene lost 0 bases, with 10 bases spanning the gap. Germline V CDR1 and CDR2: LNHDA, SQIVND (reference sequence). The DNA of the CDR3 is TGTGCCAGTACTACCGGGTACTCTGGAAACACCATATATTTT. It codes for CASTTGYSGNTIYF.

This clone was seen a few times. The chain joins TRBV7-9 to TRBJ2-1; D is perhaps TRBD2 (6 bases). V was cut by 5 bases and J by 6 bases, with 11 bases left in between. CDR3 length: 13 amino acids. The germline V gene encodes CDR1 SEHNR and CDR2 FQNEAQ (reference sequence). The CDR3 is CASSQGGLNEQFF. As DNA, the CDR3 is TGTGCCAGCAGCCAAGGAGGGCTCAATGAGCAGTTCTTC.

The chain carries TRBV28 and TRBJ1-5; no reliable D call. The CDR3 spans 11 residues. Per the germline V gene, CDR1 is MDHEN and CDR2 is SYDVKM. The V end lost 5 bases, the J end lost 7 bases, and 6 bases lay between the germline ends. The CDR3 protein is CASSLRQPQHF. The DNA of the CDR3 is TGTGCCAGCAGTCTACGCCAGCCCCAGCATTTT.

The V and J genes are TRBV3-1 (or the pseudogene TRBV3-2) and TRBJ2-3; D perhaps matches TRBD1 (6 bases). The CDR3 contains 16 residues. The ends were cut back, 2 bases at V and 0 bases at J, with 12 bases in the middle. Looked up from germline, CDR1 is LGHDT and CDR2 is YNNKEL (reference sequence). The CDR3 region is CASSQTRGFSTDTQYF. The CDR3 nucleotides are TGTGCCAGCAGCCAAACCAGGGGTTTTAGCACAGATACGCAGTATTTT.

The CDR3 nucleotides are TGTGCCAGCCAGGTCAGGTGGGGAGGCGAGCAGTACTTC. Translated: CASQVRWGGEQYF. The chain employs TRBV25-1 and TRBJ2-7; maybe TRBD2 (6 bases). This CDR3 has 13 residues. From germline, CDR1 is MGHDK and CDR2 SYGVNS. V shed 8 bases and J shed 6 bases, with 17 bases lying between them.

V gene TRBV4-3 combines with J gene TRBJ1-5; no clear D. Germline CDR1 reads LGHNA; CDR2 reads YSLEER. V dropped 1 base and J dropped 4 bases, with 2 bases sitting between them. The CDR3 totals 12 residues. DNA for the CDR3: TGCGCCAGCAGCCAAGGGAATCAGCCCCAGCATTTT. Its protein product is CASSQGNQPQHF.

This sequence joins TRBV4-2 and TRBJ2-3; D may correspond to TRBD1 or TRBD2 (5 bases each). V shed 1 base and J shed 4 bases, with 9 bases lying between them. The CDR3 extends over 14 amino acids. Germline V lookup: CDR1 LGHNA, CDR2 YNFKEQ. In DNA, the CDR3 is TGTGCCAGCAGCCAAGGAGGGACCCCAGATACGCAGTATTTT. This encodes CASSQGGTPDTQYF.

This chain uses TRBV15 with TRBJ2-2, with a tentative D call TRBD1 (5 bases). Germline CDR1 and CDR2: LNHNV and YYDKDF (reference sequence). The CDR3 covers 14 residues. Trimming removed 0 bases at V and 7 bases at J, with 9 bases between. The CDR3 spells CATSRDQGNGELFF. The DNA of the CDR3 is TGTGCCACCAGCAGAGATCAGGGAAACGGGGAGCTGTTTTTT.

V usage is TRBV5-1 and J usage is TRBJ2-3, with D tentatively TRBD1 or TRBD2 (7 bases each). The CDR3 extends over 15 amino acids. V lost 4 bases, J lost 3 bases, and 15 bases lay in between. The germline gives CDR1 SGHRS, CDR2 YFSETQ. The CDR3 reads CASSLRQGGTDTQYF. CDR3 coding DNA: TGCGCCAGCAGCCTTCGACAGGGAGGGACAGATACGCAGTATTTT.

The chain carries TRBV15 and TRBJ2-7; D remains unclear. This CDR3 has 15 residues. The germline CDR1 and CDR2 sequences are LNHNV and YYDKDF (reference sequence). The V gene lost 3 bases and the J gene lost 2 bases, with 14 bases spanning the gap. The CDR3 loop is CATSRSLGRTYEQYF. The DNA for the CDR3 is TGTGCCACCAGCAGGTCCCTGGGCAGGACCTACGAGCAGTACTTC.

The chain links TRBV5-4 to TRBJ1-5, with D unclear. Germline loops: CDR1 SGHNT, CDR2 YYREEE (reference sequence). CDR3 size: 17 residues. With 3 bases removed from V and 5 bases from J, the gap between germline ends came to 21 bases. CDR3 in DNA: TGTGCCAGCAGCTCCCGAGTCTCGCCGTTTGACCATCAGCCCCAGCATTTT. This sequence encodes CASSSRVSPFDHQPQHF.

The chain combines TRBV7-9 with TRBJ1-4; D is undetermined. V dropped 1 base and J dropped 7 bases, with 4 bases sitting between them. The germline CDR1 and CDR2 sequences are SEHNR and FQNEAQ (reference sequence). This CDR3 contains 12 residues. The chain's CDR3 is CASSLGSEKLFF. The CDR3 DNA reads as TGTGCCAGCAGCTTAGGTTCTGAAAAACTGTTTTTT.

The chain uses TRBV7-3 and TRBJ2-5; D may correspond to TRBD1 or TRBD2 (5 bases each). Trimming stripped 4 bases from V and 2 bases from J, with 14 bases between. The length of the CDR3 is 15 residues. CDR1 and CDR2 from the germline V gene are SGHTA and FQGTGA. The CDR3 bases are TGTGCCAGCAGCTCCCGGCCGGGACGGCAAGAGACCCAGTACTTC. Protein product: CASSSRPGRQETQYF. Full variable domain (outside the CDR3, taken from reference TRBV7-3 and TRBJ2-5): GAGVSQTPSNKVTEKGKYVELRCDPISGHTALYWYRQSLGQGPEFLIYFQGTGAADDSGLPNDRFFAVRPEGSVSTLKIQRTERGDSAVYLCASSSRPGRQETQYFGPGTRLLVL.

The J gene is TRBJ2-4, the V gene TRBV21-1; the DNA was not used to check the table's D call, TRBD1. TRBV21-1 is classified as a pseudogene. This CDR3 spans 15 amino acids. In DNA form, the CDR3 reads TGTGCCAGCAGCAAAGGGGGGCTTGCCAAAAACATTCAGTACTTC. It codes for CASSKGGLAKNIQYF.